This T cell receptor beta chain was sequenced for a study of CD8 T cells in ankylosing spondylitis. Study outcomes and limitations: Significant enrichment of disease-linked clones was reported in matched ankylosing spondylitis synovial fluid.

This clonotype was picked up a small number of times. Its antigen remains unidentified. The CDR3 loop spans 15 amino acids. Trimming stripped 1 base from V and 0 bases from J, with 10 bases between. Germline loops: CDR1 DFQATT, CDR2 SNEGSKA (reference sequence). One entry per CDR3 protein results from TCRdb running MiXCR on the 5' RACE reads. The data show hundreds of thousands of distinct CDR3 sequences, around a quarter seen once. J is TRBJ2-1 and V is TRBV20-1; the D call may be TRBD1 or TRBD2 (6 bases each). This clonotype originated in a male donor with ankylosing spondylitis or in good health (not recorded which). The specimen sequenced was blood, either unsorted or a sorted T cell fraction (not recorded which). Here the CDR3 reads CSARGGASSYNEQFF. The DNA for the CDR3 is TGCAGTGCTAGAGGGGGGGCTAGCTCCTACAATGAGCAGTTCTTC.